This T cell receptor (beta chain) stems from a study of blood T cell repertoires in COVID-19. Study-wide context: In each case, the material was cDNA or gDNA derived from T cells, B-cell-depleted T cells, or PBMCs.

The method was immunoSEQ multiplex PCR; TCRdb's version includes in-frame clones alone and lacks a portion of them. The data show about 400,000 clones, roughly 90% seen once. Germline V lookup: CDR1 SGHKS, CDR2 YYEKEE (reference sequence). This CDR3 contains 16 residues. The V gene end was trimmed by 1 base and the J gene end by 8 bases; junction bases not matched to a gene: 10. Symptom resolution, clearance, or two negative PCRs marked donors in Cohort 3 as recovered. The source is a woman in her twenties or thirties who had recovered from COVID-19. The chain employs TRBV5-5 and TRBJ2-1, with 9 bases fitting TRBD1. The source material was PBMCs or T cells enriched from blood (not recorded which). The CDR3 DNA sequence: TGTGCCAGCAGCTTGAGAGTGGGACAGGGCGCCCATGAGCAGTTCTTC. As protein: CASSLRVGQGAHEQFF.